Following are 11 T cell receptor beta chains from one sample sequenced in a study of blood T cell repertoires in COVID-19. The repertoire was sequenced with immunoSEQ multiplex PCR; TCRdb's copy has only in-frame clones and lacks some. The sample lists 150,000 or so clones, 70% to 90% occurring once. Sample: peripheral blood. Receptors originate from a woman in her sixties or seventies with acute or convalescent COVID-19.

V and J are TRBV19 and TRBJ2-7; 9 bases line up with TRBD2. The CDR3 totals 15 residues. Germline V gives CDR1 LNHDA, CDR2 SQIVND (reference sequence). V shed 3 bases and J 3 bases; nucleotides not matched to a gene: 6. The DNA for the CDR3 is TGTGCCAGTAGTATCGGGCGGGAGGGCTACTACGAGCAGTACTTC. Its translation is CASSIGREGYYEQYF.

V usage is TRBV19 and J usage is TRBJ1-1; D uncertain. V was shortened by 5 bases and J by 5 bases, with 15 bases between the two germline ends. Per germline, CDR1 LNHDA and CDR2 SQIVND (reference sequence). This CDR3 is built from 14 residues. The DNA for the CDR3 is TGTGCCAGTAGTGCGGCCTCCATCTCGACTGAAGCTTTCTTT. As protein: CASSAASISTEAFF.

This clone was recorded only once. J is TRBJ1-1 and V is TRBV3-1 (or the pseudogene TRBV3-2); D ambiguous. There are 16 residues in the CDR3. With 0 bases removed from V and 2 bases from J, the gap between germline ends came to 13 bases. The germline V gene has CDR1 LGHDT and CDR2 YNNKEL (reference sequence). The CDR3 nucleotides are TGTGCCAGCAGCCAAGATCTCTGGCAGATTAACACTGAAGCTTTCTTT. Translating gives CASSQDLWQINTEAFF.

The chain has TRBV29-1 and TRBJ1-1; the D gene is possibly TRBD1 (6 bases). The CDR3 consists of 13 residues. V was clipped by 7 bases and J by 3 bases, with 15 bases between them. Germline CDR1 SQVTM, CDR2 ANQGSEA. The CDR3 DNA is TGCAGCGCCCACACAGGGTCGGACACTGAAGCTTTCTTT. It translates to CSAHTGSDTEAFF.

The genes are TRBV4-3 and TRBJ2-1; 11 bases map to TRBD2. Trimming cost V 0 bases and J 7 bases; bases outside gene matches: 8. The CDR3 is 17 amino acids. Germline V gives CDR1 LGHNA, CDR2 YSLEER. CDR3 loop: CASSQDASTSGKNEQFF. CDR3 in DNA: TGCGCCAGCAGCCAAGACGCCTCGACTAGCGGGAAGAATGAGCAGTTCTTC.

This chain connects TRBV29-1 to TRBJ2-5; TRBD2 agrees at 14 bases. Trimming took 7 bases from V and 2 from J; bases not matched to a gene: 12. Germline lookup yields CDR1 SQVTM and CDR2 ANQGSEA. This CDR3 has 17 residues. CDR3 bases: TGCAGCGCCGGGGGCTGGGGACTAGCGGGGGTTCAAGAGACCCAGTACTTC. Translation gives CSAGGWGLAGVQETQYF.

The rearrangement uses TRBV27 and TRBJ1-5; 8 nucleotides agree with TRBD1. There are 16 residues in the CDR3. CDR1 is MNHEY, CDR2 SMNVEV, per germline (reference sequence). Trimming took 4 bases from V and 4 from J; bases not matched to a gene: 9. Here the CDR3 DNA reads TGTGCCAGCAGTTCATCCGGGACAGGACCTAATCAGCCCCAGCATTTT. Translating it yields CASSSSGTGPNQPQHF.

V and J are TRBV3-1 (or the pseudogene TRBV3-2) and TRBJ1-1; D possibly corresponds to TRBD1 (5 bases). The CDR3 sequence is 14 residues long. Trimming took 5 bases from V and 3 from J, leaving 13 bases between them. The germline V gene encodes CDR1 LGHDT and CDR2 YNNKEL (reference sequence). CDR3 region: CASSINGGDTEAFF. In DNA form, the CDR3 reads TGTGCCAGCAGCATCAATGGGGGGGACACTGAAGCTTTCTTT.

This clone has just one count. The chain links TRBV11-2 to TRBJ2-7; TRBD1 is a possible D gene (6 bases). The CDR3 is 13 amino acids. Trimming took 7 bases from V and 2 from J, leaving 12 bases between them. From germline, CDR1 is SGHAT and CDR2 FQNNGV. The CDR3 region has the DNA TGTGCCAGCAACGATAGACAGGCCTACGAGCAGTACTTC. Translated, it gives CASNDRQAYEQYF.

The chain recombines TRBV7-2 with TRBJ2-7; 7 bases fit TRBD1. Germline assignment: CDR1 SGHTA and CDR2 FQGNSA. The CDR3 contains 15 residues. The trim removed 5 bases at V and 2 bases at J, leaving 9 bases unmatched. CDR3 bases: TGTGCCAGCAGCCCCTCAACCGGGACAGCCTACGAGCAGTACTTC. Protein: CASSPSTGTAYEQYF.

V usage is TRBV19 and J usage is TRBJ2-2; 7 positions match TRBD2. V lost 5 bases, J lost 7 bases, and 13 bases stayed unmatched. CDR1 is LNHDA and CDR2 is SQIVND in the germline V gene (reference sequence). The CDR3 is made up of 16 amino acids. The CDR3 loop reads CASSARYGGSGGELFF. CDR3 DNA sequence: TGTGCCAGTAGTGCTCGTTACGGGGGGTCTGGCGGGGAGCTGTTTTTT.